This T cell receptor (beta chain) was captured by sequencing in a study of T cell changes during pregnancy in multiple sclerosis. V lost 0 bases and J 7 bases, leaving 4 bases between the germline ends. The germline V gene encodes CDR1 MGHRA and CDR2 YSYEKL. This CDR3 is built from 12 residues. TCRdb's copy holds only in-frame clones and misses some; the assay was immunoSEQ multiplex PCR. The sample has tens of thousands of clones, 89% seen once. This chain joins TRBV4-1 and TRBJ2-1; D not certain. The TCR was taken from a female donor with multiple sclerosis, enrolled in a pregnancy study. The sequencing used CD8+ T cells from peripheral blood mononuclear cells, collected in the third trimester of pregnancy. The CDR3 here is CASSQDRNEQFF. Written as DNA, the CDR3 is TGCGCCAGCAGCCAAGATAGAAATGAGCAGTTCTTC.